This T cell receptor (beta chain) was sequenced for a study of control samples from healthy donors and cancer patients. Profiled with immunoSEQ multiplex PCR; TCRdb holds only in-frame clones, not every one. The repertoire holds around 120,000 clones, with around 87% as singletons. The CDR3 is 13 amino acids. Trimming took 6 bases from V and 4 from J, leaving 12 bases between them. Germline V gene sequence: CDR1 SGHAT, CDR2 FQNNGV. The receptor's source is a woman aged 50 to 60 with colorectal cancer. The sequencing sample was made of PBMCs. The chain employs TRBV11-2 and TRBJ1-1, with TRBD1 as a possible D gene (5 bases). Written as DNA, the CDR3 is TGTGCCAGCAGTTCCCAGGGAGGCACTGAAGCTTTCTTT. Translation: CASSSQGGTEAFF.